The clone carrying this T cell receptor beta chain was recorded at least ten times. The data are from a study of human T cells and chemical hapten exposure. The authors' processing: Sample TCR counts, which ranged from about 23,224 to 750,000, had a median of roughly 100,000. TCRdb ran MiXCR on the RACE reads and lists one entry per CDR3 protein. In this record, the V and J calls reflect TCRdb's handling and not the investigators' own analysis. The data show some 400,000 distinct CDR3 sequences, with roughly 5% seen just once and under 2.5% held by the top ten. Germline CDR1 SNHLY, CDR2 FYNNEI. V was pared by 7 bases and J by 3 bases, with 11 bases between. The CDR3 runs to 13 residues. The time point was: patch test 1, 2 weeks after DPC sensitization. The treatment is: therapeutic diphenylcyclopropenone sensitization with weekly scalp DPC.

The genes are TRBV2 and TRBJ2-3; D not certain. The sequenced sample was whole blood, obtained in connection with sensitization to the hapten diphenylcyclopropenone (DPC). This clonotype originated in a woman aged 45-60 years with alopecia areata. Some clones in this sample may be carry-over from other donors' samples. The CDR3: CASNPLRTDTQYF. For the CDR3, the DNA is TGTGCCAGCAACCCCCTTAGGACAGATACGCAGTATTTT.